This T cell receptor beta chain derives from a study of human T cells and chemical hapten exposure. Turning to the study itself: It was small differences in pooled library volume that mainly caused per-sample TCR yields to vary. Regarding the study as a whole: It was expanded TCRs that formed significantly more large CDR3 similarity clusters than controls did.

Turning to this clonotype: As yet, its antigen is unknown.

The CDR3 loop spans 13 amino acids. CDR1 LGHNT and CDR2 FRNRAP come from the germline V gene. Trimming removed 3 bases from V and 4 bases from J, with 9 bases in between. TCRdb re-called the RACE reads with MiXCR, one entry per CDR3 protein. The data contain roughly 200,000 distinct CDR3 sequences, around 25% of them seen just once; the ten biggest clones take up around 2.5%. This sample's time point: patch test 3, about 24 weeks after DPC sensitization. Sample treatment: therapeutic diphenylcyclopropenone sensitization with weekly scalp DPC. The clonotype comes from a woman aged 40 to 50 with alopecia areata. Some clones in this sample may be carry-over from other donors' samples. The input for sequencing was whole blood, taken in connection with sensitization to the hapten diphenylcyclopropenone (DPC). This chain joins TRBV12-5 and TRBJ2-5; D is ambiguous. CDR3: CASGLPGGETQYF. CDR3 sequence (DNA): TGTGCTAGTGGTTTACCAGGTGGAGAGACCCAGTACTTC.